The present entry profiles one T cell receptor (beta chain) with its context. The assay was immunoSEQ multiplex PCR, and TCRdb's table has in-frame clones only and misses some. The sample lists some 190,000 clones; roughly 92% were seen once. With 7 bases clipped from V and 4 bases from J, the junction kept 8 bases outside the gene matches. From germline, CDR1 is MNHEY and CDR2 SVGAGI. The CDR3 is made up of 15 amino acids. The sample originates from a study of T cell responses to AZD1222 COVID-19 vaccine. The receptor was isolated from an adult in good health. This sample comprised peripheral blood, obtained on day 0 of AZD1222 vaccination. V usage is TRBV6-5 and J usage is TRBJ1-2, with 11 bases aligning to TRBD1. The CDR3 nucleotides are TGTGCCAGCACTGTCGGACAGGGGGCTGGCTATGGCTACACCTTC. Protein sequence: CASTVGQGAGYGYTF.